Shown below are 12 T cell receptor beta chains from a single sample sequenced in a study of blood T cell repertoires in COVID-19. TCRdb's table, derived via immunoSEQ multiplex PCR, lists solely in-frame clones and lacks some. The table shows about 100,000 clones, with 65% to 85% occurring only once. The sample was peripheral blood. The source is a woman aged 60-75 years with acute or convalescent COVID-19.

J is TRBJ2-1 and V is TRBV18; 8 bases agree with TRBD1. V trimming: 0 bases; J trimming: 4 bases; junction bases outside the gene matches: 8. Germline CDR1 KGHSH, CDR2 LQKENI. This CDR3 is 17 amino acids long. CDR3 DNA sequence: TGTGCCAGCTCACCACCCATCGGGACAGGATTATACAATGAGCAGTTCTTC. Protein product: CASSPPIGTGLYNEQFF.

The CDR3 DNA reads TGCGCCAGCAGCTTGGGAGAAGGGGCCGTCACTGAAGCTTTCTTT. This sequence encodes CASSLGEGAVTEAFF. The chain carries TRBV5-1 and TRBJ1-1; D possibly corresponds to TRBD1 (5 bases). Trimming cost V 0 bases and J 4 bases, with 13 bases left between them. Germline V gene sequence: CDR1 SGHRS, CDR2 YFSETQ. CDR3 size: 15 residues.

The rearrangement joins TRBV5-1 to TRBJ2-2; 12 nucleotides agree with TRBD2. The CDR3 extends over 16 amino acids. Germline loops: CDR1 SGHRS, CDR2 YFSETQ. V was pared by 4 bases and J by 5 bases, with 6 bases of the junction left unmatched. The CDR3 sequence is CASSGGLAGRTGELFF. Written as DNA, the CDR3 is TGCGCCAGCAGCGGAGGACTAGCGGGGAGGACCGGGGAGCTGTTTTTT.

This chain connects TRBV6-6 to TRBJ1-6; D is unresolved. The CDR3 sequence is 11 residues long. The germline gives CDR1 MNHNY, CDR2 SVGAGI (reference sequence). V was trimmed by 6 bases and J by 10 bases, leaving 7 bases between them. In nucleotides, the CDR3 is TGTGCCAGCAGACAAGAATCACCCCTCCACTTT. Protein: CASRQESPLHF.

The table lists this clone with a few counts. V is TRBV28 and J is TRBJ2-5, with a weak D call TRBD2 (5 bases). V was trimmed by 7 bases and J by 4 bases, leaving 10 bases between them. This CDR3 is built from 12 residues. Germline V CDR1 and CDR2: MDHEN, SYDVKM. The CDR3 region is CASTQEGETQYF. As DNA, the CDR3 is TGTGCCAGCACTCAAGAGGGAGAGACCCAGTACTTC.

This chain connects TRBV6-5 to TRBJ1-3; TRBD1 matches at 7 bases. This CDR3 is 14 amino acids long. Germline lookup yields CDR1 MNHEY and CDR2 SVGAGI. Germline trimming cut 5 bases from V and 3 bases from J; bases unmatched to any gene: 4. This chain's CDR3 is CASSMTGFGNTIYF. The CDR3 DNA is TGTGCCAGCAGTATGACAGGGTTTGGAAACACCATATATTTT.

The V and J genes are TRBV28 and TRBJ1-3; D gene ambiguous. V was cut by 10 bases and J by 4 bases, with 14 bases left in between. The germline V gene has CDR1 MDHEN and CDR2 SYDVKM. The length of the CDR3 is 13 residues. CDR3 DNA: TGTGCCACAGGTCCTCATTCAGGAAACACCATATATTTT. Protein: CATGPHSGNTIYF.

The rearrangement links TRBV10-1 to TRBJ1-6, with D possibly matching TRBD1 (6 bases). The CDR3 has 13 amino acids. Trimming shortened V by 8 bases and J by 5 bases, and 10 bases separated the two germline ends. From germline, CDR1 is WNHNN and CDR2 SYGVQD (reference sequence). CDR3 DNA: TGCGCCAGCCAGGACAGAAATAATTCACCCCTCCACTTT. Its translation is CASQDRNNSPLHF.

The V gene is TRBV18, the J gene TRBJ1-2; possible D gene TRBD1, 5 bases. The germline V gene encodes CDR1 KGHSH and CDR2 LQKENI. The CDR3 consists of 14 residues. V was pared by 5 bases and J by 3 bases, with 13 bases between. CDR3 protein: CASSSGSNDYGYTF. The CDR3 DNA sequence: TGTGCCAGCTCATCAGGGTCAAACGACTATGGCTACACCTTC.

The CDR3 region is CTNSGVYNEQFF. The CDR3 DNA follows: TGTACTAATTCGGGGGTTTACAATGAGCAGTTCTTC. V is TRBV10-3 and J is TRBJ2-1, with a tentative D call TRBD2 (6 bases). The CDR3 runs 12 residues. Looked up from germline, CDR1 is ENHRY and CDR2 is SYGVKD.

This chain uses TRBV9 with TRBJ2-5; the D gene is possibly TRBD2 (6 bases). V was pared by 0 bases and J by 5 bases, with 11 bases between. Germline assignment: CDR1 SGDLS and CDR2 YYNGEE. The CDR3 runs to 14 residues. The chain's CDR3 is CASSVGGVRETQYF. In DNA form, the CDR3 reads TGTGCCAGCAGCGTAGGGGGGGTCAGGGAGACCCAGTACTTC.

V and J are TRBV20-1 and TRBJ1-4; D is undetermined. From germline, CDR1 is DFQATT and CDR2 SNEGSKA (reference sequence). This CDR3 is 13 amino acids long. Trimming took off 3 bases at V and 1 base at J, with 6 bases between the two ends. This CDR3 reads CSASPVTNEKLFF. In DNA form, the CDR3 reads TGCAGTGCTAGTCCGGTAACTAATGAAAAACTGTTTTTT.